A single sample is the source of the 26 T cell receptor beta chains below, sequenced in a study of blood T cell repertoires in COVID-19 (dated by TCRdb to 2018 to 2020). Libraries were made using the immunoSEQ multiplex PCR assay. The table was pulled from immuneACCESS by TCRdb, which kept in-frame rearrangements only. Such tables lose some clones; where checked, under half of the loss comes from unresolved V genes, and the rest has no known cause. The sample records 250,000 to 300,000 clones, around 86% of which are singletons. The ten most abundant clones make up about 3.5% of the sample. Sequencing used peripheral blood. These receptors originate from a man between 18 and 35 years old with active or convalescent COVID-19.

The V and J genes are TRBV5-1 and TRBJ2-3; TRBD1 matches at 10 bases. CDR1 is SGHRS and CDR2 is YFSETQ in the germline V gene. V lost 0 bases and J lost 3; bases outside the gene matches: 7. The CDR3 consists of 17 residues. DNA of the CDR3: TGCGCCAGCAGCTTGGATGGACAGGGGGTGTGGACAGATACGCAGTATTTT. This codes for CASSLDGQGVWTDTQYF.

This clone has only a few counts. The chain links TRBV30 to TRBJ1-5; D is possibly TRBD1 (5 bases). Germline V gene sequence: CDR1 GTSNPN, CDR2 SVGIG (reference sequence). Trimming pared 2 bases from V and 6 bases from J, leaving 11 bases between. The CDR3 totals 13 residues. The CDR3 DNA sequence: TGTGCCTGGAGTAAGGAGGGGCTTCAGCCCCAGCATTTT. It encodes CAWSKEGLQPQHF.

This chain links TRBV29-1 with TRBJ2-5; possible D gene TRBD1, 6 bases. In germline, CDR1 is SQVTM, CDR2 ANQGSEA. Between the trimmed V and J ends, which lost 3 bases and 3 bases, there was a span of 8 bases. The length of the CDR3 is 12 residues. As DNA, the CDR3 is TGCAGCGTTGACCGGACAGAAGAGACCCAGTACTTC. Encoded protein: CSVDRTEETQYF.

The genes are TRBV6-4 and TRBJ2-3, with 7 bases matching TRBD2. The V and J ends lost 3 bases and 2 bases, in that order; junction bases with no gene match: 5. The CDR3 sequence is 15 residues long. In germline, CDR1 is MRHNA, CDR2 SNTAGT. This chain's CDR3 is CASSESGAPTDTQYF. CDR3 nucleotide sequence: TGTGCCAGCAGTGAGAGCGGGGCCCCCACAGATACGCAGTATTTT.

This rearrangement joins TRBV11-2 to TRBJ1-2; D gene uncertain. The V and J ends lost 0 bases and 5 bases respectively, with 7 bases between them. CDR3 length equals 13 residues. CDR1 and CDR2 from the germline V gene are SGHAT and FQNNGV. CDR3 in amino acids: CASSLDYGYGYTF. In nucleotides, the CDR3 is TGTGCCAGCAGCTTAGATTACGGTTATGGCTACACCTTC.

The chain combines TRBV18 with TRBJ1-1; 7 positions agree with TRBD1. Per germline, CDR1 KGHSH and CDR2 LQKENI. V trimming: 4 bases; J trimming: 0 bases; junction bases outside the gene matches: 11. CDR3 length: 17 residues. CDR3 loop: CASSRMSGGQLNTEAFF. The CDR3 nucleotides are TGTGCCAGCTCACGCATGTCAGGGGGGCAATTGAACACTGAAGCTTTCTTT.

The rearrangement links TRBV2 to TRBJ2-7, with TRBD2 matching 8 bases. V gave up 7 bases and J gave up 9 bases; unmatched junction bases: 2. Germline CDR1 is SNHLY and CDR2 is FYNNEI. This CDR3 is 10 amino acids long. CDR3 residues: CASKREGQYF. For the CDR3, the DNA is TGTGCCAGCAAACGGGAGGGGCAGTACTTC.

This clone has a handful of counts. The chain joins TRBV19 to TRBJ1-5; 7 nucleotides match TRBD1. CDR1 LNHDA and CDR2 SQIVND come from the germline V gene (reference sequence). Trimming removed 4 bases from V and 4 bases from J; junction bases left unmatched: 4. This CDR3 has 14 residues. CDR3 nucleotides: TGTGCCAGTAGTACACAGGGGCGGAATCAGCCCCAGCATTTT. This encodes CASSTQGRNQPQHF. The full variable domain, completed using reference TRBV19 and TRBJ1-5, is DGGITQSPKYLFRKEGQNVTLSCEQNLNHDAMYWYRQDPGQGLRLIYYSQIVNDFQKGDIAEGYSVSREKKESFPLTVTSAQKNPTAFYLCASSTQGRNQPQHFGDGTRLSIL.

The chain uses TRBV6-6 and TRBJ2-7, with D perhaps TRBD2 (5 bases). The CDR3 has 14 residues. Germline CDR1 and CDR2: MNHNY and SVGAGI (reference sequence). With 7 bases removed from V and 3 bases from J, the gap between germline ends came to 16 bases. The CDR3 spells CASNLREGNYEQYF. The CDR3 region has the DNA TGTGCCAGCAACCTTAGAGAGGGAAACTACGAGCAGTACTTC.

The chain links TRBV10-2 to TRBJ2-1; 8 nucleotides match TRBD2. The length of the CDR3 is 12 residues. Germline V gene lookup returns CDR1 WSHSY and CDR2 SAAADI. J was trimmed by 8 bases and V by 5 bases; bases with no gene match: 2. The CDR3 DNA reads as TGCGCCAGCAGTCCGGGGGGGCATGAGCAGTTCTTC. Its translation: CASSPGGHEQFF.

The V gene is TRBV28, the J gene TRBJ2-7, with 10 bases that match TRBD1. Germline assignment: CDR1 MDHEN and CDR2 SYDVKM. V trimming: 5 bases; J trimming: 2 bases; junction bases outside the gene matches: 9. This CDR3 is built from 16 residues. The CDR3 DNA sequence: TGTGCCAGCAGTACCCCCGGGACAGGGGTTGCCTACGAGCAGTACTTC. Translating it yields CASSTPGTGVAYEQYF. The full variable domain, rest sourced from reference TRBV28 and TRBJ2-7, is DVKVTQSSRYLVKRTGEKVFLECVQDMDHENMFWYRQDPGLGLRLIYFSYDVKMKEKGDIPEGYSVSREKKERFSLILESASTNQTSMYLCASSTPGTGVAYEQYFGPGTRLTVT.

The J gene is TRBJ2-7, the V gene TRBV7-6; maybe TRBD1 (5 bases). CDR3 length: 14 amino acids. Germline V gives CDR1 SGHVS, CDR2 FNYEAQ. Trimming stripped 5 bases from V and 3 bases from J, with 14 bases between. The CDR3 sequence: CASSQGQGFYEQYF. The CDR3 DNA reads TGTGCCAGCAGCCAAGGTCAGGGCTTCTACGAGCAGTACTTC. The full variable domain, in which reference TRBV7-6 and TRBJ2-7 provide the parts outside the CDR3, is GAGVSQSPRYKVTKRGQDVALRCDPISGHVSLYWYRQALGQGPEFLTYFNYEAQQDKSGLPNDRFSAERPEGSISTLTIQRTEQRDSAMYRCASSQGQGFYEQYFGPGTRLTVT.

The genes are TRBV9 and TRBJ2-5, with TRBD2 as a possible D gene (5 bases). The germline V gene has CDR1 SGDLS and CDR2 YYNGEE. V was trimmed by 4 bases and J by 2 bases, leaving 12 bases between them. CDR3 length equals 14 residues. The CDR3 spells CASSSEDGQETQYF. DNA of the CDR3: TGTGCCAGCAGCTCGGAGGACGGACAAGAGACCCAGTACTTC.

The rearrangement links TRBV5-1 to TRBJ2-1; 7 nucleotides line up with TRBD2. The germline CDR1 and CDR2 sequences are SGHRS and YFSETQ. The V and J ends lost 0 bases and 2 bases, in that order; junction bases with no gene match: 2. This CDR3 is built from 15 residues. CDR3 bases: TGCGCCAGCAGCTTGGAACTAGCGCCCTACAATGAGCAGTTCTTC. Encoded protein: CASSLELAPYNEQFF.

The chain has TRBV19 and TRBJ1-6; 7 nucleotides agree with TRBD1. The CDR3 consists of 15 residues. V dropped 6 bases and J dropped 9; count of bases not matched to a gene: 11. Germline V gives CDR1 LNHDA, CDR2 SQIVND (reference sequence). CDR3 bases: TGTGCCAGTAGCCTGAAACAGGGGCTCGGTTCACCCCTCCACTTT. Its protein is CASSLKQGLGSPLHF.

The chain couples TRBV9 to TRBJ2-7; 8 positions agree with TRBD2. The V gene's germline CDR1 is SGDLS and CDR2 YYNGEE. The CDR3 is 14 residues long. The ends lost 0 bases at V and 4 bases at J; junction bases unmatched: 3. Here the CDR3 reads CASSVGGGLYEQYF. DNA of the CDR3: TGTGCCAGCAGCGTAGGCGGGGGGCTATACGAGCAGTACTTC.

The chain has TRBV4-1 and TRBJ1-1; D remains ambiguous. Trimming stripped 1 base from V and 2 bases from J, with 8 bases between. The CDR3 extends over 14 amino acids. Germline V lookup: CDR1 MGHRA, CDR2 YSYEKL. This CDR3 reads CASSQGILNTEAFF. The CDR3 bases are TGCGCCAGCAGCCAAGGTATCCTAAACACTGAAGCTTTCTTT.

The chain combines TRBV4-2 with TRBJ1-1; D unclear. This CDR3 region has 14 residues. Germline V gives CDR1 LGHNA, CDR2 YNFKEQ. V gave up 4 bases and J gave up 4 bases, with 13 bases separating them. CDR3 in DNA: TGTGCCAGCAGCCCCCTTGAGGGTGGCACTGAAGCTTTCTTT. Protein: CASSPLEGGTEAFF.

J is TRBJ1-5 and V is TRBV6-5; D gene uncertain. CDR3 length: 14 residues. Trimming shortened V by 2 bases and J by 3 bases, and 8 bases separated the two germline ends. CDR1 and CDR2 from the germline V gene are MNHEY and SVGAGI. CDR3: CASSYAQANQPQHF. CDR3 nucleotides: TGTGCCAGCAGTTACGCCCAGGCCAATCAGCCCCAGCATTTT.

DNA of the CDR3: TGCGCCAGCAGCCAGGAACAGGGGAGGGAGACCCAGTACTTC. Protein sequence: CASSQEQGRETQYF. V usage is TRBV4-1 and J usage is TRBJ2-5; perhaps TRBD1 as D (7 bases). V gave up 3 bases and J gave up 5 bases, with 13 bases separating them. The CDR3 totals 14 residues. The germline V gene encodes CDR1 MGHRA and CDR2 YSYEKL.

This chain uses TRBV28 with TRBJ2-3; 9 bases match TRBD2. V lost 3 bases, J lost 4 bases, and 8 bases stayed unmatched. The CDR3 consists of 16 residues. The germline V gene encodes CDR1 MDHEN and CDR2 SYDVKM. The CDR3 DNA follows: TGTGCCAGCAGTTTCCCCAAAGCGGGGGGTCCAGATACGCAGTATTTT. Translated: CASSFPKAGGPDTQYF.

The CDR3 DNA is TGTGCCAGCAGCACAGGGGATCTGGGCACCGGGGAGCTGTTTTTT. This gives the protein CASSTGDLGTGELFF. The V call is TRBV11-3, the J call TRBJ2-2; 7 bases are a match to TRBD1. Germline values: CDR1 SGHNT, CDR2 YENEEA. The CDR3 runs to 15 residues. The J segment lost 4 bases and the V segment lost 5 bases, leaving 7 bases of the junction unmatched.

The chain uses TRBV7-3 and TRBJ2-1, with 7 bases that match TRBD2. The CDR3 runs to 18 residues. V lost 5 bases to trimming and J lost 4 bases; unmatched junction nucleotides: 17. Germline CDR1 SGHTA, CDR2 FQGTGA. The CDR3 sequence: CASSPNIRGEFTYNEQFF. As DNA, the CDR3 is TGTGCCAGCAGCCCAAACATTCGGGGGGAGTTTACGTACAATGAGCAGTTCTTC.

This clone came up a few times. The chain carries TRBV7-2 and TRBJ2-3, with 9 bases matching TRBD2. CDR1 and CDR2 from the germline V gene are SGHTA and FQGNSA. After removal of 2 bases from V and 9 bases from J, the junction contained 12 bases not matched to a gene. The CDR3 is 16 residues long. Here the CDR3 DNA reads TGTGCCAGCAGCTTAACGGGACTAGCCGCGCAATCGACGCAGTATTTT. Its protein product is CASSLTGLAAQSTQYF.

V gene TRBV7-9 combines with J gene TRBJ2-7; D may be TRBD2 (6 bases). The CDR3 is made up of 14 amino acids. The germline V gene encodes CDR1 SEHNR and CDR2 FQNEAQ (reference sequence). V lost 5 bases and J lost 3, with 14 bases in between. Here the CDR3 DNA reads TGTGCCAGCAGCCCCACATCGGGGGACTACGAGCAGTACTTC. Its protein product is CASSPTSGDYEQYF.

The chain couples TRBV7-9 to TRBJ1-4; TRBD1 aligns across 7 bases. CDR3 length equals 14 residues. The trim removed 5 bases at V and 4 bases at J, leaving 4 bases unmatched. Germline V gene sequence: CDR1 SEHNR, CDR2 FQNEAQ (reference sequence). CDR3 sequence: CASSRDSINEKLFF. For the CDR3, the DNA is TGTGCCAGCAGCCGGGACAGTATTAATGAAAAACTGTTTTTT.